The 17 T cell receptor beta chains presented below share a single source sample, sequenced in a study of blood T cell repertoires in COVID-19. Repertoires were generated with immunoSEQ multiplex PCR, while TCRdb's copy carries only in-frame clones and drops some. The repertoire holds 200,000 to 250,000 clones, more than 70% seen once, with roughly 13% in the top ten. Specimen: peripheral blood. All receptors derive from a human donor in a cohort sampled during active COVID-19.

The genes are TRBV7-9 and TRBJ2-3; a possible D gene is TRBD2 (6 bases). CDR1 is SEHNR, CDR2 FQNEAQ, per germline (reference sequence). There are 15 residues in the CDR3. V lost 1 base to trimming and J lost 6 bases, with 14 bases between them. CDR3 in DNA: TGTGCCAGCAGCTTAGGCGGGACCCCCGGGGATACGCAGTATTTT. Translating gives CASSLGGTPGDTQYF. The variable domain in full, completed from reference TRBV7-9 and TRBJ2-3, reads DTGVSQNPRHKITKRGQNVTFRCDPISEHNRLYWYRQTLGQGPEFLTYFQNEAQLEKSRLLSDRFSAERPKGSFSTLEIQRTEQGDSAMYLCASSLGGTPGDTQYFGPGTRLTVL.

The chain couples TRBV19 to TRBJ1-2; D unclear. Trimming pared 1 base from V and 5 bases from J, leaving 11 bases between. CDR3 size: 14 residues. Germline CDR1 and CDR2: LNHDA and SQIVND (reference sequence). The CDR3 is CASSIALSEYGYTF. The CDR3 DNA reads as TGTGCCAGTAGTATAGCCCTATCCGAATATGGCTACACCTTC.

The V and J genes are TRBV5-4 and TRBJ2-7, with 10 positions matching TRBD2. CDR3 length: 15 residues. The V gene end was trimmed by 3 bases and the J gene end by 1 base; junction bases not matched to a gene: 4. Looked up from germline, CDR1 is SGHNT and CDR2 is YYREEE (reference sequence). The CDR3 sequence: CASSSGTSASYEQYF. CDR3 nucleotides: TGTGCCAGCAGCTCCGGGACTAGCGCATCCTACGAGCAGTACTTC.

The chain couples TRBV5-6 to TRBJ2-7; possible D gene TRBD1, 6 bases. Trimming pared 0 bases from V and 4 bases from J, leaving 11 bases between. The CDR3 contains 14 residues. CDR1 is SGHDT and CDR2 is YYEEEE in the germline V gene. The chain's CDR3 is CASSLATGMYEQYF. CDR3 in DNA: TGTGCCAGCAGCTTGGCCACAGGGATGTACGAGCAGTACTTC.

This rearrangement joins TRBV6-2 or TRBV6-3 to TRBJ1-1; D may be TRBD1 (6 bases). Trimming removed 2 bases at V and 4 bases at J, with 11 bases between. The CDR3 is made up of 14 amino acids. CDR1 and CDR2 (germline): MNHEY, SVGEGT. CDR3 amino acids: CASSYGRGSTEAFF. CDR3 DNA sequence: TGTGCCAGCAGTTACGGCAGGGGAAGCACTGAAGCTTTCTTT.

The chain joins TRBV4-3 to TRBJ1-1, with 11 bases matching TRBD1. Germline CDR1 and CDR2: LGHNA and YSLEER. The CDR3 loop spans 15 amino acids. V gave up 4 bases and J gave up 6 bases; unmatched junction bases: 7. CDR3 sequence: CASSLRTGGVAEAFF. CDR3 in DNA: TGCGCCAGCAGCCTTAGGACAGGGGGCGTCGCTGAAGCTTTCTTT.

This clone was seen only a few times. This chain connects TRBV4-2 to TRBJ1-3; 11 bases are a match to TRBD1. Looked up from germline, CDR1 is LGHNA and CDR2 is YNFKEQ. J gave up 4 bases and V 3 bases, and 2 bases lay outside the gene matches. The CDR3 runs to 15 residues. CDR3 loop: CASSQDRGRGNTIYF. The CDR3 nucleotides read TGTGCCAGCAGCCAGGACAGGGGGCGAGGAAACACCATATATTTT.

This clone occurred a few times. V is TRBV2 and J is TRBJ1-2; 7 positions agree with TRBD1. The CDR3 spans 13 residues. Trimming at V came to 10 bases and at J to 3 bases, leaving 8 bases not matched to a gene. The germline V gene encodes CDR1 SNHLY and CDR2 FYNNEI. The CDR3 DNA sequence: TGTGCCACCCGACAGGGCGGAGACTATGGCTACACCTTC. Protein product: CATRQGGDYGYTF.

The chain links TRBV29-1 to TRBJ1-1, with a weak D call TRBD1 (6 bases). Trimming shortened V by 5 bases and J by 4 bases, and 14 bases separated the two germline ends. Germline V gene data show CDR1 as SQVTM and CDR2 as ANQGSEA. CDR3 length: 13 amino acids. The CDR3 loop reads CSVLKGGGTEAFF. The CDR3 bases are TGCAGCGTTCTAAAAGGGGGGGGCACTGAAGCTTTCTTT.

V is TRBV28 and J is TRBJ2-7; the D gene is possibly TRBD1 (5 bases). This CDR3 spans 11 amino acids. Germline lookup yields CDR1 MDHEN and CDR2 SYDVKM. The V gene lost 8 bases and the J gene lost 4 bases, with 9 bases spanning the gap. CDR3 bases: TGTGCCAGCCAGTCAGGGTACGAGCAGTACTTC. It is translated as CASQSGYEQYF.

As DNA, the CDR3 is TGTGCCACCAGCAGACCCCCAGGGGCGGGGGGAGGTTCCTACGAGCAGTACTTC. This sequence encodes CATSRPPGAGGGSYEQYF. The V gene is TRBV15, the J gene TRBJ2-7; TRBD2 matches at 8 bases. Losses at the gene ends were 2 bases for V and 1 base for J; bases not matched to a gene: 13. The germline V gene has CDR1 LNHNV and CDR2 YYDKDF (reference sequence). This CDR3 has 18 amino acids. The whole variable domain, filled in from reference TRBV15 and TRBJ2-7, reads DAMVIQNPRYQVTQFGKPVTLSCSQTLNHNVMYWYQQKSSQAPKLLFHYYDKDFNNEADTPDNFQSRRPNTSFCFLDIRSPGLGDTAMYLCATSRPPGAGGGSYEQYFGPGTRLTVT.

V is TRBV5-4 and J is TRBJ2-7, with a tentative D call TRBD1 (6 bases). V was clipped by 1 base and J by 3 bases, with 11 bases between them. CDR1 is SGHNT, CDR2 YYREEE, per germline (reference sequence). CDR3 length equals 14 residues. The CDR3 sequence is CASSLRDTLYEQYF. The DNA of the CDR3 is TGTGCCAGCAGCTTGAGGGACACACTCTACGAGCAGTACTTC.

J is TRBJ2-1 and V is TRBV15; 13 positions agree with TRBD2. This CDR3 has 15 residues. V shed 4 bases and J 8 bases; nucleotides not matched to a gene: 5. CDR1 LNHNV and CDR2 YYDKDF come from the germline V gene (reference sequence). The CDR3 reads CATSTTSGRGDEQFF. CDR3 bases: TGTGCCACCAGCACCACTAGCGGGAGGGGAGATGAGCAGTTCTTC.

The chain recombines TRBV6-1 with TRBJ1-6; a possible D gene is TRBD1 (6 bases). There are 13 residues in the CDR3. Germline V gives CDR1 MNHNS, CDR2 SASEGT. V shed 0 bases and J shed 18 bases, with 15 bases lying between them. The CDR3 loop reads CASSEALGQSAHF. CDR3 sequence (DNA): TGTGCCAGCAGTGAAGCCCTAGGACAGTCGGCCCACTTT.

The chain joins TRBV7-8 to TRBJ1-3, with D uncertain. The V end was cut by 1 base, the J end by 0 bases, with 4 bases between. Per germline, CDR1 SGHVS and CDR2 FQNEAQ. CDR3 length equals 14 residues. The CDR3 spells CASSLGSSGNTIYF. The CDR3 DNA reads TGTGCCAGCAGCTTAGGGAGCTCTGGAAACACCATATATTTT.

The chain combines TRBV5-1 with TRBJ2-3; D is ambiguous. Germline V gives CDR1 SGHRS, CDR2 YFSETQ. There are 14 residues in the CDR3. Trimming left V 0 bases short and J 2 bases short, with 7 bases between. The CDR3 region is CASSLGSDTDTQYF. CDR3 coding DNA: TGCGCCAGCAGCTTGGGGAGCGACACAGATACGCAGTATTTT.

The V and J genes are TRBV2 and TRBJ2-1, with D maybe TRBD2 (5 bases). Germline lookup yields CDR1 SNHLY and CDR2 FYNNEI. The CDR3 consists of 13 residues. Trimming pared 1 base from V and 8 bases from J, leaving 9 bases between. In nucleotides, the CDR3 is TGTGCCAGCAGTGAAGACTGGGGAGATGAGCAGTTCTTC. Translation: CASSEDWGDEQFF.